This T cell receptor beta chain was identified during a study of T cells after yellow fever vaccination. This clonotype was observed a handful of times. The trim removed 6 bases at V and 8 bases at J, leaving 7 bases unmatched. CDR1 and CDR2 (germline): SEHNR, FQNEAQ (reference sequence). The CDR3 extends over 13 amino acids. Template-switching 5'RACE yielded the TCR cDNA; a universal primer site and UMIs were added in the process. Using its own MiXCR run on the 5' RACE reads, TCRdb lists one record per CDR3 protein. Of some 390,000 distinct CDR3 sequences listed, approximately 5.7% are singletons. The clonotype originates from a man aged 25 to 40 who received the YFV17D yellow fever vaccine. The specimen was PBMCs, collected 5 days after the yellow fever booster vaccination. The rearrangement links TRBV7-9 to TRBJ1-2; TRBD1 matches 9 bases. CDR3 protein: CASSSPGTGGYTF. The CDR3 nucleotides read TGTGCCAGCAGTTCTCCCGGGACAGGGGGCTACACCTTC.